A selection of T cell receptor beta chains follows, all from one sample in a study of CD8+ T cells in alopecia areata. Repertoires were generated with immunoSEQ multiplex PCR, while TCRdb's copy carries only in-frame clones and drops some. The data hold roughly 200,000 clones, with over 55% observed a single time. The sample consisted of CD4+ T cells sorted from blood, taken at week 0. The receptor source for this set is a human donor with alopecia areata. Both conserved end residues are part of each CDR3. The order of the fields is V gene, clone size, CDR3 length, D gene, J gene, CDR3 DNA, CDR3 protein. A D gene is named only where the DNA matches it firmly. The size of a clone is reported for some rows only, either as once, few or many, or as a class for expanded clones.

V: TRBV7-2; size: NA; length: 15; D: TRBD1; J: TRBJ2-5; DNA: TGTGCCAGCAGCACGTCCCGGGACAGGGACGAGACCCAGTACTTC; CDR3: CASSTSRDRDETQYF
V: TRBV2; size: few; length: 13; D: TRBD1; J: TRBJ2-7; DNA: TGTGCCAGCCACCCCGGGACAGCCTACGAGCAGTACTTC; CDR3: CASHPGTAYEQYF
V: TRBV7-7; size: NA; length: 9; D: NA; J: TRBJ2-5; DNA: TGTGCCACAGGGAAGGCCCAGTACTTC; CDR3: CATGKAQYF
V: TRBV9; size: NA; length: 14; D: NA; J: TRBJ1-6; DNA: TGTGCCAGCAGCGTAGTTCCCCTGGGGTCACCCCTCCACTTT; CDR3: CASSVVPLGSPLHF
V: TRBV7-9; size: NA; length: 14; D: NA; J: TRBJ2-7; DNA: TGTGCCAGCAGCCCTAGGGACGGTGCCTACGAGCAGTACTTC; CDR3: CASSPRDGAYEQYF
V: TRBV29-1; size: NA; length: 13; D: NA; J: TRBJ2-3; DNA: TGCAGCGTTGAAGGCCGGAGCACAGATACGCAGTATTTT; CDR3: CSVEGRSTDTQYF
V: TRBV29-1; size: NA; length: 15; D: TRBD1; J: TRBJ2-3; DNA: TGCAGCGTGGTACACAGGGGGACGGGCACAGATACGCAGTATTTT; CDR3: CSVVHRGTGTDTQYF
V: TRBV6-5; size: NA; length: 14; D: NA; J: TRBJ1-5; DNA: TGTGCCAGCAGTGACGCAGGTTTAGGTCAGCCCCAGCATTTT; CDR3: CASSDAGLGQPQHF
V: TRBV30; size: NA; length: 13; D: TRBD1; J: TRBJ1-4; DNA: TGTGCCTGGAGTCGCAGGGGGCTTGAAAAACTGTTTTTT; CDR3: CAWSRRGLEKLFF
V: TRBV29-1; size: NA; length: 12; D: NA; J: TRBJ2-3; DNA: TGCAGCGCTGTGTCAGGCCCAGATACGCAGTATTTT; CDR3: CSAVSGPDTQYF
V: TRBV9; size: NA; length: 12; D: TRBD2; J: TRBJ2-5; DNA: TGTGCCAGCAGCAGACTAGCGGAGACCCAGTACTTC; CDR3: CASSRLAETQYF
V: TRBV13; size: medium-sized; length: 17; D: NA; J: TRBJ1-3; DNA: TGTGCCAGCAGCAATAGAGGCGGCCGCCGCTCTGGAAACACCATATATTTT; CDR3: CASSNRGGRRSGNTIYF
V: TRBV18; size: NA; length: 12; D: NA; J: TRBJ2-3; DNA: TGTGCCAGCTCACCGGGGACGGATACGCAGTATTTT; CDR3: CASSPGTDTQYF
V: TRBV30; size: NA; length: 17; D: NA; J: TRBJ1-6; DNA: TGTGCCTGGAGGGCCCCCGGGGAGAGCTCCTATAATTCACCCCTCCACTTT; CDR3: CAWRAPGESSYNSPLHF
V: TRBV30; size: NA; length: 11; D: NA; J: TRBJ2-5; DNA: TGTGCCTGGAGAGGGGGGGAGACCCAGTACTTC; CDR3: CAWRGGETQYF
V: TRBV6-5; size: NA; length: 14; D: TRBD1; J: TRBJ1-4; DNA: TGTGCCAGCAATCGACAGGGGGAGGGGGAAAAACTGTTTTTT; CDR3: CASNRQGEGEKLFF
V: TRBV4-3; size: NA; length: 13; D: NA; J: TRBJ1-1; DNA: TGCGCCAGCAGCCAAGATTTCGTACAGGAAGCTTTCTTT; CDR3: CASSQDFVQEAFF
V: TRBV7-9; size: NA; length: 13; D: NA; J: TRBJ2-3; DNA: TGTGCCAGCAGCATTTCACCCACAGATACGCAGTATTTT; CDR3: CASSISPTDTQYF
V: TRBV29-1; size: NA; length: 15; D: TRBD1; J: TRBJ2-1; DNA: TGCAGCGTTAGTCCTTGGCAGGGGGCATACAATGAGCAGTTCTTC; CDR3: CSVSPWQGAYNEQFF
V: TRBV29-1; size: NA; length: 14; D: NA; J: TRBJ1-5; DNA: TGCAGCGTTGGGGATTCCTATAGCAATCAGCCCCAGCATTTT; CDR3: CSVGDSYSNQPQHF
V: TRBV5-6; size: NA; length: 13; D: NA; J: TRBJ2-1; DNA: TGTGCCAGCAGGATGACCCTACACAATGAGCAGTTCTTC; CDR3: CASRMTLHNEQFF
V: TRBV30; size: NA; length: 13; D: NA; J: TRBJ2-3; DNA: TGTGCCTGGAGTAGGGGGGGAATAGATACGCAGTATTTT; CDR3: CAWSRGGIDTQYF
V: TRBV29-1; size: few; length: 11; D: NA; J: TRBJ2-1; DNA: TGCAGCGTTATCGGGGAAAATGAGCAGTTCTTC; CDR3: CSVIGENEQFF
V: TRBV10-3; size: few; length: 15; D: NA; J: TRBJ1-4; DNA: TGTGCCATCAGCCCGGGGAGTGTAGCTAATGAAAAACTGTTTTTT; CDR3: CAISPGSVANEKLFF
V: TRBV9; size: few; length: 14; D: TRBD2; J: TRBJ2-5; DNA: TGTGCCAGCAGCGTGGTGAGCGGGGGGGAGACCCAGTACTTC; CDR3: CASSVVSGGETQYF
V: TRBV27; size: NA; length: 16; D: NA; J: TRBJ1-2; DNA: TGTGCCAGCAGTTTAGCCTCGGGGGGGCCCAACTATGGCTACACCTTC; CDR3: CASSLASGGPNYGYTF
V: TRBV6-5; size: NA; length: 14; D: NA; J: TRBJ2-2; DNA: TGTGCCAGCAGTTCAGGGGGGCTCGCCGGGGAGCTGTTTTTT; CDR3: CASSSGGLAGELFF
V: TRBV29-1; size: NA; length: 13; D: TRBD1; J: TRBJ1-1; DNA: TGCAGCGCATCAGGGGGACAGAACACTGAAGCTTTCTTT; CDR3: CSASGGQNTEAFF
V: TRBV7-2; size: NA; length: 15; D: NA; J: TRBJ2-3; DNA: TGTGCCAGCAGCTCTCAGAGGGGGAGCACAGATACGCAGTATTTT; CDR3: CASSSQRGSTDTQYF
V: TRBV2; size: few; length: 12; D: NA; J: TRBJ1-2; DNA: TGTGCCAGCCGCCAGGGCCCAGGTGGCTACACCTTC; CDR3: CASRQGPGGYTF
V: TRBV7-2; size: NA; length: 15; D: NA; J: TRBJ2-3; DNA: TGTGCCAGCAGCTTGGGAGTAGGGTTGACAGATACGCAGTATTTT; CDR3: CASSLGVGLTDTQYF
V: TRBV4-2; size: few; length: 16; D: TRBD2; J: TRBJ2-1; DNA: TGTGCCAGCAGCCAGGCCGGGACTAGCGGGCACAATGAGCAGTTCTTC; CDR3: CASSQAGTSGHNEQFF
V: TRBV27; size: NA; length: 11; D: NA; J: TRBJ2-5; DNA: TGTGCCAGCAGTCATGGGGGGACCCAGTACTTC; CDR3: CASSHGGTQYF
V: TRBV6-6; size: NA; length: 15; D: TRBD1; J: TRBJ1-5; DNA: TGTGCCAGCAAGAACCAGGGGGCCAGCAATCAGCCCCAGCATTTT; CDR3: CASKNQGASNQPQHF
V: TRBV7-9; size: NA; length: 12; D: TRBD2; J: TRBJ2-7; DNA: TGTGCCAGCGTTGGGAGGGACTACGAGCAGTACTTC; CDR3: CASVGRDYEQYF
V: TRBV30; size: NA; length: 11; D: NA; J: TRBJ1-1; DNA: TGTGCCTGGCAAGGGGGCACTGAAGCTTTCTTT; CDR3: CAWQGGTEAFF
V: TRBV30; size: NA; length: 14; D: NA; J: TRBJ2-2; DNA: TGTGCCTGGAGAAGAATGCAGGGAGGCGGGGAGCTGTTTTTT; CDR3: CAWRRMQGGGELFF
V: TRBV18; size: NA; length: 13; D: NA; J: TRBJ2-7; DNA: TGTGCCAGCTCACCAACGGGTGAGGCCGAGCAGTACTTC; CDR3: CASSPTGEAEQYF
V: TRBV14; size: NA; length: 13; D: NA; J: TRBJ1-5; DNA: TGTGCCAGCAGCCAAAATAGCAATCAGCCCCAGCATTTT; CDR3: CASSQNSNQPQHF
V: TRBV25-1; size: NA; length: 16; D: NA; J: TRBJ2-7; DNA: TGTGCCAGCAGTGAATTGTCAGGGTCCTTCTCTTACGAGCAGTACTTC; CDR3: CASSELSGSFSYEQYF
V: TRBV29-1; size: NA; length: 12; D: NA; J: TRBJ2-7; DNA: TGCAGCGTGACGTCCCAAACCGGGTTGGGGTACTTC; CDR3: CSVTSQTGLGYF
V: TRBV5-6; size: NA; length: 12; D: NA; J: TRBJ1-2; DNA: TGTGCCAGCAGGGACGTAGACTATGGCTACACCTTC; CDR3: CASRDVDYGYTF
V: TRBV9; size: once; length: 13; D: NA; J: TRBJ1-5; DNA: TGTGCCAGCAGCGCCTCGCCCGATGAGCCCCAGCATTTT; CDR3: CASSASPDEPQHF
V: TRBV29-1; size: few; length: 13; D: NA; J: TRBJ1-5; DNA: TGCAGCGTTGGGGAGGGGTTCAATCAGCCCCAGCATTTT; CDR3: CSVGEGFNQPQHF
V: TRBV7-2; size: few; length: 14; D: NA; J: TRBJ2-3; DNA: TGTGCCAGCTCGGACATACGGAGCACAGATACGCAGTATTTT; CDR3: CASSDIRSTDTQYF
V: TRBV30; size: once; length: 11; D: NA; J: TRBJ1-1; DNA: TGTGCCTGGAGTGTTGGGGGGATGGCTTTCTTT; CDR3: CAWSVGGMAFF
V: TRBV6-1; size: NA; length: 15; D: NA; J: TRBJ2-6; DNA: TGTGCCAGCAGTGCCGGTTTCTCTGGGGCCAACGTCCTGACTTTC; CDR3: CASSAGFSGANVLTF
V: TRBV7-2; size: few; length: 13; D: NA; J: TRBJ2-1; DNA: TGTGCCAGCAGCTTCCCCGCCCGCTTTGAGCAGTTCTTC; CDR3: CASSFPARFEQFF
V: TRBV7-2; size: NA; length: 14; D: TRBD1; J: TRBJ1-2; DNA: TGTGCCAGCAGCGATTACAGGGGCCTACGTGGCTACACCTTC; CDR3: CASSDYRGLRGYTF
V: TRBV2; size: few; length: 12; D: NA; J: TRBJ2-7; DNA: TGTGCCAGCAGTCAGGGTTCTGGCGAGCAGTACTTC; CDR3: CASSQGSGEQYF
V: TRBV5-1; size: NA; length: 16; D: NA; J: TRBJ2-6; DNA: TGCGCCAGCAGCTTGTTACAGGGCAATGGAGCCAACGTCCTGACTTTC; CDR3: CASSLLQGNGANVLTF